A selection of T cell receptor beta chains follows, all from one sample in a study of blood T cell repertoires in COVID-19. Method: immunoSEQ multiplex PCR; TCRdb's copy keeps in-frame clones and lacks some. The table shows around 310,000 clones, with about nine tenths occurring only once. The sample consisted of peripheral blood. All receptors come from a woman aged 25 to 39 with COVID-19, enrolled during active disease. CDR3s include the opening cysteine and the closing phenylalanine or tryptophan. The D gene is left open where the match is weak. Clone size is not always given. Where it is, it says once, few, many or a class for expanded clones.

v_call: TRBV2
clone_size: few
d_call: NA
j_call: TRBJ2-7
cdr3_nt: TGTGCCAGCAGCGGGACAACCTACGAGCAGTACTTC
cdr3_aa: CASSGTTYEQYF

v_call: TRBV5-1
clone_size: NA
d_call: NA
j_call: TRBJ2-7
cdr3_nt: TGCGCCAGCAGCTTGTCCCGGACAGAGTCCTACGAGCAGTACTTC
cdr3_aa: CASSLSRTESYEQYF

v_call: TRBV3-1/TRBV3-2
clone_size: NA
d_call: NA
j_call: TRBJ1-1
cdr3_nt: TGTGCCAGCAGCCCGAATACGGCGGGCACTGAAGCTTTCTTT
cdr3_aa: CASSPNTAGTEAFF

v_call: TRBV5-1
clone_size: NA
d_call: TRBD2
j_call: TRBJ2-7
cdr3_nt: TGCGCCAGCAGACCCACGGGGGGGCTCTACGAGCAGTACTTC
cdr3_aa: CASRPTGGLYEQYF

v_call: TRBV5-1
clone_size: NA
d_call: NA
j_call: TRBJ1-2
cdr3_nt: TGCGCCAGCAGCCCTGACAGTTTTAACTATGGCTACACCTTC
cdr3_aa: CASSPDSFNYGYTF

v_call: TRBV6-5
clone_size: NA
d_call: NA
j_call: TRBJ2-7
cdr3_nt: TGTGCCAGCAGTTCCAGGAGGTACGAGCAGTACTTC
cdr3_aa: CASSSRRYEQYF

v_call: TRBV28
clone_size: NA
d_call: NA
j_call: TRBJ1-5
cdr3_nt: TGTGCCAGCAGTTTGGAGGGAGTCCAGCCCCAGCATTTT
cdr3_aa: CASSLEGVQPQHF

v_call: TRBV7-9
clone_size: NA
d_call: TRBD2
j_call: TRBJ2-2
cdr3_nt: TGTGCCAGCAGACCCGCGGGGCGGGAGTTCACCGGGGAGCTGTTTTTT
cdr3_aa: CASRPAGREFTGELFF

v_call: TRBV9
clone_size: once
d_call: NA
j_call: TRBJ2-7
cdr3_nt: TGTGCCAGCAGCGTCGCGGGGCAGGCCGGCGAGCAGTACTTC
cdr3_aa: CASSVAGQAGEQYF

v_call: TRBV25-1
clone_size: NA
d_call: TRBD2
j_call: TRBJ2-2
cdr3_nt: TGTGCCAGCAGTGAGGGCGGGAGAGATACCGGGGAGCTGTTTTTT
cdr3_aa: CASSEGGRDTGELFF

v_call: TRBV28
clone_size: NA
d_call: TRBD1
j_call: TRBJ1-6
cdr3_nt: TGTGCCAGCAGCCTACAGGGGGCCGGGTCACCCCTCCACTTT
cdr3_aa: CASSLQGAGSPLHF

v_call: TRBV6-5
clone_size: NA
d_call: NA
j_call: TRBJ1-1
cdr3_nt: TGTGCCAGCAGGGTTCAGTTTCTGCCTGAAGCTTTCTTT
cdr3_aa: CASRVQFLPEAFF

v_call: TRBV6-2/TRBV6-3
clone_size: NA
d_call: TRBD1
j_call: TRBJ1-5
cdr3_nt: TGTGCCAGCAGTTACTCACAGGGGAGGTTTAGCAATCAGCCCCAGCATTTT
cdr3_aa: CASSYSQGRFSNQPQHF

v_call: TRBV5-5
clone_size: NA
d_call: TRBD2
j_call: TRBJ2-7
cdr3_nt: TGTGCCAGCAGCCCGACTAGCGGAGGCTCCTACGAGCAGTACTTC
cdr3_aa: CASSPTSGGSYEQYF

v_call: TRBV5-1
clone_size: NA
d_call: NA
j_call: TRBJ2-2
cdr3_nt: TGCGCCAGCAGCCTGGGGAAGGGGTTCGGCGGGGAGCTGTTTTTT
cdr3_aa: CASSLGKGFGGELFF

v_call: TRBV7-6
clone_size: NA
d_call: TRBD2
j_call: TRBJ2-2
cdr3_nt: TGTGCCAGCAGCTTAGAGGGTAGCGGGCTGAAAGGCGGGGAGCTGTTTTTT
cdr3_aa: CASSLEGSGLKGGELFF

v_call: TRBV3-1/TRBV3-2
clone_size: NA
d_call: NA
j_call: TRBJ2-1
cdr3_nt: TGTGCCAGCAGCCAAGCAGCGGGTAGTTCGAATGAGCAGTTCTTC
cdr3_aa: CASSQAAGSSNEQFF

v_call: TRBV28
clone_size: NA
d_call: TRBD1
j_call: TRBJ1-2
cdr3_nt: TGTGCCAGCAGTTTCCGGGACAGGGGTTTTGGAGGCTACACCTTC
cdr3_aa: CASSFRDRGFGGYTF

v_call: TRBV5-1
clone_size: NA
d_call: NA
j_call: TRBJ2-1
cdr3_nt: TGCGCCAGCAGCTTGGGGACTAACAATGAGCAGTTCTTC
cdr3_aa: CASSLGTNNEQFF

v_call: TRBV5-1
clone_size: NA
d_call: NA
j_call: TRBJ1-3
cdr3_nt: TGCGCCAGCAGCTTGGTAAGCGGGGCGCTTGGAAACACCATATATTTT
cdr3_aa: CASSLVSGALGNTIYF

v_call: TRBV7-3
clone_size: NA
d_call: NA
j_call: TRBJ2-7
cdr3_nt: TGTGCCAGCAGCTTAGCAGGGGTGGGCTACGAGCAGTACTTC
cdr3_aa: CASSLAGVGYEQYF

v_call: TRBV12-3/TRBV12-4
clone_size: NA
d_call: NA
j_call: TRBJ1-5
cdr3_nt: TGTGCCAGTCGATGGGGGGACAATCAGCCCCAGCATTTT
cdr3_aa: CASRWGDNQPQHF

v_call: TRBV7-6
clone_size: NA
d_call: NA
j_call: TRBJ2-7
cdr3_nt: TGTGCCAGCAGCCCGGGACTGGCAAAATACGAGCAGTACTTC
cdr3_aa: CASSPGLAKYEQYF

v_call: TRBV25-1
clone_size: NA
d_call: TRBD2
j_call: TRBJ2-4
cdr3_nt: TGTGCCAGCAGTGGTCGGGGGGACTTAGCCAAAAACATTCAGTACTTC
cdr3_aa: CASSGRGDLAKNIQYF

v_call: TRBV7-9
clone_size: NA
d_call: NA
j_call: TRBJ2-5
cdr3_nt: TGTGCCAGCAGCTTAGTACAGGGAGCAGAGACCCAGTACTTC
cdr3_aa: CASSLVQGAETQYF

v_call: TRBV3-1/TRBV3-2
clone_size: NA
d_call: TRBD1
j_call: TRBJ1-1
cdr3_nt: TGTGCCAGCAGCCAAGCAGTTCCGGGACAGGGGGCGCGGAACACTGAAGCTTTCTTT
cdr3_aa: CASSQAVPGQGARNTEAFF

v_call: TRBV5-1
clone_size: NA
d_call: TRBD1
j_call: TRBJ2-5
cdr3_nt: TGCGCCAGCAGCTGGGGACAGTTAGTTCAAGAGACCCAGTACTTC
cdr3_aa: CASSWGQLVQETQYF

v_call: TRBV7-8
clone_size: NA
d_call: NA
j_call: TRBJ1-2
cdr3_nt: TGTGCCAGCAGCAAAAGGGGGGGCGTCCATGGCTACACCTTC
cdr3_aa: CASSKRGGVHGYTF

v_call: TRBV4-2
clone_size: NA
d_call: NA
j_call: TRBJ1-1
cdr3_nt: TGTGCCAGCAGCCAAGAAACTAGATACACTGAAGCTTTCTTT
cdr3_aa: CASSQETRYTEAFF

v_call: TRBV13
clone_size: NA
d_call: TRBD2
j_call: TRBJ2-3
cdr3_nt: TGTGCCAGCAGCATCTTGACTAGCGGGAGACCTACGCAGTATTTT
cdr3_aa: CASSILTSGRPTQYF

v_call: TRBV29-1
clone_size: NA
d_call: NA
j_call: TRBJ1-1
cdr3_nt: TGCAGCGTTGGACAGTCGAACACTGAAGCTTTCTTT
cdr3_aa: CSVGQSNTEAFF

v_call: TRBV9
clone_size: once
d_call: NA
j_call: TRBJ1-3
cdr3_nt: TGTGCCAGCAGCCAAATAGGACAGTCGAACTCTGGAAACACCATATATTTT
cdr3_aa: CASSQIGQSNSGNTIYF

v_call: TRBV19
clone_size: NA
d_call: NA
j_call: TRBJ2-5
cdr3_nt: TGTGCCAGTAGTATAGTGGGGGCCGGAGAGACCCAGTACTTC
cdr3_aa: CASSIVGAGETQYF

v_call: TRBV25-1
clone_size: NA
d_call: NA
j_call: TRBJ2-2
cdr3_nt: TGTGCCAGCAGTGTGCAGGCCGGGGAGCTGTTTTTT
cdr3_aa: CASSVQAGELFF

v_call: TRBV6-6
clone_size: NA
d_call: NA
j_call: TRBJ1-4
cdr3_nt: TGTGCCAGCGGGGGGTTCGGGGAAAAACTGTTTTTT
cdr3_aa: CASGGFGEKLFF

v_call: TRBV15
clone_size: NA
d_call: TRBD1
j_call: TRBJ1-5
cdr3_nt: TGTGCCACCAGCAGAGACAGGGGGAATCTTCGCAATCAGCCCCAGCATTTT
cdr3_aa: CATSRDRGNLRNQPQHF